A single sample gave rise to the 15 T cell receptor beta chains below, sequenced in a study of metastatic and nonmetastatic thyroid tumors. Using MiXCR, TCRdb reanalyzed the PCR reads. The sample holds some 83,000 clones, around 12% seen once. Until they underwent thyroid surgery, no patient had received any treatment. The sample was tumor tissue. These TCRs come from a female donor with papillary thyroid cancer or a benign thyroid nodule (not recorded which). Some clones in this sample may be carry-over from other donors' samples.

This clone appeared many times. This chain joins TRBV5-1 and TRBJ1-5; D is perhaps TRBD1 (6 bases). V dropped 0 bases and J dropped 3 bases, with 13 bases sitting between them. The CDR3 length is 16 residues. In germline, CDR1 is SGHRS, CDR2 YFSETQ. The CDR3 spells CASSLVAGDINQPQHF. In DNA, the CDR3 is TGCGCCAGCAGCTTGGTGGCAGGGGACATCAATCAGCCCCAGCATTTT.

This clone was detected only a few times. A single base separates this from a much larger clone, so it may be a read error. V gene TRBV10-3 combines with J gene TRBJ2-3; 14 bases line up with TRBD2. The germline CDR1 and CDR2 sequences are ENHRY and SYGVKD. The CDR3 is 17 residues long. CDR3: CATSVSGLAGAADTQYF. As DNA, the CDR3 is TGTGCCACCAGTGTGTCGGGACTAGCGGGAGCCGCAGATACGCAGTATTTT.

This clone came up many times. The chain carries TRBV27 and TRBJ1-2; 8 bases match TRBD1. The CDR3 covers 11 residues. Germline V lookup: CDR1 MNHEY, CDR2 SMNVEV (reference sequence). Trimming removed 8 bases from V and 4 bases from J; junction bases left unmatched: 0. In nucleotides, the CDR3 is TGTGCCAGCGGGACAGGCTATGGCTACACCTTC. Translating gives CASGTGYGYTF.

The gene calls are TRBV20-1 and TRBJ2-3; possibly TRBD2 for D (6 bases). The CDR3 is 13 residues long. Trimming took 6 bases from V and 4 from J, leaving 14 bases between them. Per the germline V gene, CDR1 is DFQATT and CDR2 is SNEGSKA (reference sequence). The CDR3 DNA reads as TGCAGTGCCGGTACTGAGCGGGCAGATACGCAGTATTTT. Its protein product is CSAGTERADTQYF.

This clone has ten or more counts. V is TRBV28 and J is TRBJ2-7; the match to TRBD2 covers 7 bases. This CDR3 is built from 12 residues. The V gene's germline CDR1 is MDHEN and CDR2 SYDVKM. Germline trimming cut 6 bases from V and 4 bases from J; bases unmatched to any gene: 3. CDR3 sequence: CASSLGRYEQYF. DNA for the CDR3: TGTGCCAGCAGCCTCGGGAGGTACGAGCAGTACTTC.

This clone was recorded a few times. A read error may explain this, as a much larger clone is one base away. The CDR3 nucleotides read TGTGCCAGCAGTTTAAGTTTGGATGAGCAGTTCTTC. This sequence encodes CASSLSLDEQFF. The V call is TRBV28, the J call TRBJ2-1; no reliable D call. The CDR3 runs to 12 residues. Per germline, CDR1 MDHEN and CDR2 SYDVKM. Trimming took 2 bases from V and 8 from J, leaving 7 bases between them.

This clone was counted between two and nine times. This sequence joins TRBV10-1 and TRBJ1-2; D uncertain. The V and J ends lost 5 bases and 5 bases respectively, with 15 bases between them. The germline CDR1 and CDR2 sequences are WNHNN and SYGVQD (reference sequence). The CDR3 is 14 amino acids. The CDR3 is CASSLGNLWYGYTF. The CDR3 DNA reads TGCGCCAGCAGTCTGGGGAATCTCTGGTATGGCTACACCTTC.

This clone was seen repeatedly, ten times or more. This sample includes further DNA sequences coding for the same CDR3. This chain links TRBV19 with TRBJ1-1; D might be TRBD1 (5 bases). Germline V gives CDR1 LNHDA, CDR2 SQIVND (reference sequence). The CDR3 totals 14 residues. The ends were cut back, 7 bases at V and 0 bases at J, with 12 bases in the middle. CDR3 bases: TGTGCCAGTAAGGAGGGACTCCTGAACACTGAAGCTTTCTTT. Amino acids: CASKEGLLNTEAFF.

This clone was observed many times. The chain couples TRBV28 to TRBJ1-6; no clear D. CDR1 and CDR2 (germline): MDHEN, SYDVKM. The CDR3 covers 17 residues. The V and J ends lost 1 base and 0 bases respectively, with 10 bases between them. This chain's CDR3 is CASSLFGGSSYNSPLHF. The CDR3 DNA reads TGTGCCAGCAGTTTATTCGGCGGGAGCTCCTATAATTCACCCCTCCACTTT.

This clone was seen repeatedly, ten times or more. The rearrangement joins TRBV30 to TRBJ2-7; TRBD2 matches at 9 bases. J lost 5 bases, V lost 2 bases, and 4 bases had no gene match. Germline V CDR1 and CDR2: GTSNPN, SVGIG (reference sequence). The CDR3 sequence is 13 residues long. Here the CDR3 DNA reads TGTGCCTGGAGTTTAGCGGGAGTAAACGAGCAGTACTTC. Translated: CAWSLAGVNEQYF.

This clone turned up a few times. The chain is built from TRBV12-3 or TRBV12-4 and TRBJ2-1, with 9 bases aligning to TRBD2. V was pared by 9 bases and J by 7 bases, with 10 bases of the junction left unmatched. The CDR3 is 14 residues long. CDR3 residues: CARRRREGRNEQFF. The CDR3 coding sequence is TGTGCCAGAAGAAGGCGGGAGGGCCGAAATGAGCAGTTCTTC.

The chain carries TRBV7-4 and TRBJ2-7, with 10 bases lining up with TRBD2. Germline trimming cut 6 bases from V and 2 bases from J; bases unmatched to any gene: 7. Germline CDR1 SGHVT, CDR2 SQSDAQ. This CDR3 spans 15 amino acids. CDR3: CASSYPLAGTYEQYF. CDR3 DNA: TGTGCCAGCAGTTACCCACTAGCGGGGACCTACGAGCAGTACTTC.

In the case of this clone: A read error may be the cause here, since a much bigger clone is one base away. This specimen includes other DNA sequences encoding the same CDR3. The rearrangement joins TRBV10-1 to TRBJ1-1; D is unclear. This CDR3 spans 13 amino acids. V dropped 5 bases and J dropped 5 bases, with 12 bases sitting between them. Germline V gene sequence: CDR1 WNHNN, CDR2 SYGVQD (reference sequence). CDR3 coding DNA: TGCGCCAGCAGTAGAAAGCCAGGAACTGAAGCTTTCTTT. Protein: CASSRKPGTEAFF.

Turning to this clone: Being one base from a much bigger clone, this may be a read error. This chain uses TRBV4-2 with TRBJ2-7, with D perhaps TRBD1 or TRBD2 (5 bases each). Germline loops: CDR1 LGHNA, CDR2 YNFKEQ. The CDR3 loop spans 16 amino acids. CDR3 in amino acids: CASIQERGASSYEQYF. The DNA of the CDR3 is TGTGCCAGCATCCAAGAGCGAGGGGCCAGCTCCTACGAGCAGTACTTC.

Ten or more counts support this clone. The V and J genes are TRBV19 and TRBJ2-1; 10 bases agree with TRBD2. The trim removed 5 bases at V and 10 bases at J, leaving 23 bases unmatched. This CDR3 contains 19 residues. Germline values: CDR1 LNHDA, CDR2 SQIVND (reference sequence). The DNA of the CDR3 is TGTGCCAGTAGTCCCTTAGCGGGAGGTGGGACGATCGGGGCTGAAGAGCAGTTCTTC. This gives the protein CASSPLAGGGTIGAEEQFF.